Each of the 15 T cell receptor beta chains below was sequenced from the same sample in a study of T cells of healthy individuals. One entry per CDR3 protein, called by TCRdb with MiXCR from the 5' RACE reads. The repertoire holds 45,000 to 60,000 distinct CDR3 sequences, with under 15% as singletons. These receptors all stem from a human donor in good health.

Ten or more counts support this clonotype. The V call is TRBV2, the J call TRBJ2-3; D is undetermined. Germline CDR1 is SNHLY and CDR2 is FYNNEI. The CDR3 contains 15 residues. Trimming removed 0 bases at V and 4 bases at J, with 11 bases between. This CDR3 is CASSEALRDADTQYF. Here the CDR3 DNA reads TGTGCCAGCAGTGAAGCGCTCAGAGACGCAGATACGCAGTATTTT.

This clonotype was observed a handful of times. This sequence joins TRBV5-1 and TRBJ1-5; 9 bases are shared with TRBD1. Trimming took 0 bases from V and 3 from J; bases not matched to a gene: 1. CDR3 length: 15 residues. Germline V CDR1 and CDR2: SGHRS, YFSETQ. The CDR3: CASSLGDRDNQPQHF. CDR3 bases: TGCGCCAGCAGCTTGGGGGACAGGGACAATCAGCCCCAGCATTTT. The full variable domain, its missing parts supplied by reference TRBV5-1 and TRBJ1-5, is KAGVTQTPRYLIKTRGQQVTLSCSPISGHRSVSWYQQTPGQGLQFLFEYFSETQRNKGNFPGRFSGRQFSNSRSEMNVSTLELGDSALYLCASSLGDRDNQPQHFGDGTRLSIL.

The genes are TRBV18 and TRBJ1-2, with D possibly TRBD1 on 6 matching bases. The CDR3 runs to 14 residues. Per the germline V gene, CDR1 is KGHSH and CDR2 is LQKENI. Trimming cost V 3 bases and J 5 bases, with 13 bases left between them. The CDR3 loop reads CASSPAGGEYGYTF. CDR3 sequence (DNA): TGTGCCAGCTCACCGGCCGGGGGCGAATATGGCTACACCTTC.

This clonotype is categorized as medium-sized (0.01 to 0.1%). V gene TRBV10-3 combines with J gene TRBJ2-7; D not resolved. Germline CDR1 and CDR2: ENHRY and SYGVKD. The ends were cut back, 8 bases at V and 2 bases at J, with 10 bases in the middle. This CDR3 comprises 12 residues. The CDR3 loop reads CAIQDATYEQYF. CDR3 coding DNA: TGTGCCATCCAGGACGCTACCTACGAGCAGTACTTC.

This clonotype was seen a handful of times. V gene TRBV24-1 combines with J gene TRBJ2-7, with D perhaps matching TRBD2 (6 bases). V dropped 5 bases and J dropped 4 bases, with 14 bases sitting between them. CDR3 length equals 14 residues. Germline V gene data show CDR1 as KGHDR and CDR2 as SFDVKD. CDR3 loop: CATSVWGRRYEQYF. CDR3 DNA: TGTGCCACCAGTGTATGGGGGAGGAGGTACGAGCAGTACTTC.

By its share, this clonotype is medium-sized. CDR3 DNA sequence: TGTGCCAGCAGTGAAGCCGGACGGATGAGCACTGAAGCTTTCTTT. Protein: CASSEAGRMSTEAFF. The chain couples TRBV6-5 to TRBJ1-1; D uncertain. CDR1 and CDR2 (germline): MNHEY, SVGAGI. The CDR3 has 15 amino acids. Trimming cost V 5 bases and J 4 bases, with 17 bases left between them.

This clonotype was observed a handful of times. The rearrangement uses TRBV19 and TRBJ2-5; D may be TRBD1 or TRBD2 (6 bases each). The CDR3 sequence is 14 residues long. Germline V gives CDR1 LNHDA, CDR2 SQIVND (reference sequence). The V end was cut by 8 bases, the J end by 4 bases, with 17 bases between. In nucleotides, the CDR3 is TGTGCCAGTGCTATCGCGGGGACAAGAGAGACCCAGTACTTC. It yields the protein CASAIAGTRETQYF.

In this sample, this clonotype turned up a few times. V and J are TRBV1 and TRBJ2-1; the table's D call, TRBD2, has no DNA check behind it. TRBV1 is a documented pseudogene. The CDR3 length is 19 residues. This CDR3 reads CTSSPRGVSWPFVDNEQFF. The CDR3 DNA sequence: TGCACCAGCAGCCCCCGAGGGGTATCCTGGCCCTTCGTGGACAATGAGCAGTTCTTC.

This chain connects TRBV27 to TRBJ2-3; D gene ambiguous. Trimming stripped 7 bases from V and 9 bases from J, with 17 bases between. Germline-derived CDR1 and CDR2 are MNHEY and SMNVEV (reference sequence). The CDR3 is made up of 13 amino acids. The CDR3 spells CASMSRVRETQYF. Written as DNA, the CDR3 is TGTGCCAGCATGAGTCGGGTGCGTGAAACGCAGTATTTT.

This chain's CDR3 is CASSLGSVGKLFF. CDR3 nucleotides: TGTGCCAGCAGCTTAGGATCTGTGGGGAAACTGTTTTTT. J is TRBJ1-4 and V is TRBV7-9; D is unresolved. The CDR3 contains 13 residues. Germline loops: CDR1 SEHNR, CDR2 FQNEAQ (reference sequence). Trimming took 1 base from V and 11 from J, leaving 11 bases between them.

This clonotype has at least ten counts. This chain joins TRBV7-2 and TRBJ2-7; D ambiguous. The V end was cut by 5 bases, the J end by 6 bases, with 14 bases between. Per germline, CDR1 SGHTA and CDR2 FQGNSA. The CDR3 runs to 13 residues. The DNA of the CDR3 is TGTGCCAGCAGCCTAGGATTACTCCGCGAGCAGTACTTC. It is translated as CASSLGLLREQYF.

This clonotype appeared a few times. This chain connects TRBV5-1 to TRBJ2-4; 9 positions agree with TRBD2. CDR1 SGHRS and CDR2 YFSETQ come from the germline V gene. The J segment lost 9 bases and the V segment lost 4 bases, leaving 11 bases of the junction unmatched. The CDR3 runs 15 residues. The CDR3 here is CASSPFPGLAVIQYF. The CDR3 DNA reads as TGCGCCAGCAGCCCGTTCCCGGGACTAGCCGTCATTCAGTACTTC. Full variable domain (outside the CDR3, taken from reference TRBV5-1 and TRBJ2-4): KAGVTQTPRYLIKTRGQQVTLSCSPISGHRSVSWYQQTPGQGLQFLFEYFSETQRNKGNFPGRFSGRQFSNSRSEMNVSTLELGDSALYLCASSPFPGLAVIQYFGAGTRLSVL.

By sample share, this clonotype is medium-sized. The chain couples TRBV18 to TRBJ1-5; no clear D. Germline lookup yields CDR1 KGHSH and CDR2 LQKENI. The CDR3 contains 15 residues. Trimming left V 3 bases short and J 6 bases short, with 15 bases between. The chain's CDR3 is CASSPLAESGQPQHF. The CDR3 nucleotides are TGTGCCAGCTCACCGCTGGCGGAGTCAGGTCAGCCCCAGCATTTT.

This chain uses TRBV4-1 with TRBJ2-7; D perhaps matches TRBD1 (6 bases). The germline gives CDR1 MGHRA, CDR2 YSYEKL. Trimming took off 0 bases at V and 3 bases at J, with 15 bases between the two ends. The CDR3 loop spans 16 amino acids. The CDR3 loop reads CASSQDPGQGSYEQYF. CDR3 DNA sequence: TGCGCCAGCAGCCAAGATCCGGGCCAGGGGAGCTACGAGCAGTACTTC.

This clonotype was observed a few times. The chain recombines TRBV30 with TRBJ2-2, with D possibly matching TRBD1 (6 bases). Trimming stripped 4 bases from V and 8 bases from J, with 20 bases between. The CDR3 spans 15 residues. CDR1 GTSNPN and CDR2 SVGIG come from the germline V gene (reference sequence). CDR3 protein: CAWTPRGRVGGELFF. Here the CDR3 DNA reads TGTGCCTGGACCCCCAGGGGCAGGGTAGGAGGGGAGCTGTTTTTT.